These 4 T cell receptor beta chains were sequenced from one sample in a study of blood T cell repertoires in COVID-19 (dated by TCRdb to the early 2020s). The receptor library was made with the immunoSEQ multiplex PCR assay. TCRdb mirrors the immuneACCESS table, restricted to in-frame sequences. Some clones are absent from its copies; in checked studies, under half trace to an unresolved V gene, and the reason for the others is unknown. For this sample there are roughly 210,000 clones; roughly 84% appear just once. Around 7% of the sample is taken by the ten largest. Sequenced sample: PBMCs or T cells enriched from blood (not recorded which). These receptors all come from a man aged 30 to 39 in a cohort exposed to, infected with or recovered from COVID-19 (not recorded which).

The rearrangement uses TRBV15 and TRBJ1-2; D may be TRBD1 (6 bases). The CDR3 is 15 amino acids. Between the trimmed V and J ends, which lost 5 bases and 2 bases, there was a span of 15 bases. Germline V gene sequence: CDR1 LNHNV, CDR2 YYDKDF (reference sequence). CDR3 sequence: CATSAPGEMNYGYTF. The CDR3, as DNA: TGTGCCACCAGCGCCCCAGGGGAAATGAACTATGGCTACACCTTC.

This clone was observed once. The chain carries TRBV21-1 and TRBJ2-7; the table assigns TRBD2, which was not confirmed against the DNA. TRBV21-1 is a documented pseudogene. There are 16 residues in the CDR3. In DNA form, the CDR3 reads TGTGCCAGCACCCGGGCTGGGGAGGCAGGAACCTACGAGCAGTACTTC. Translated, it gives CASTRAGEAGTYEQYF.

The chain carries TRBV7-3 and TRBJ2-5; a possible D gene is TRBD2 (6 bases). Germline CDR1 and CDR2: SGHTA and FQGTGA. This CDR3 has 16 amino acids. The V end was cut by 4 bases, the J end by 3 bases, with 18 bases between. For the CDR3, the DNA is TGTGCCAGCAGCTCCAATCCCGGGACTCCTAAAGAGACCCAGTACTTC. Amino acid sequence: CASSSNPGTPKETQYF. Variable domain in full (rest from reference TRBV7-3 and TRBJ2-5): GAGVSQTPSNKVTEKGKYVELRCDPISGHTALYWYRQSLGQGPEFLIYFQGTGAADDSGLPNDRFFAVRPEGSVSTLKIQRTERGDSAVYLCASSSNPGTPKETQYFGPGTRLLVL.

The rearrangement joins TRBV6-5 to TRBJ2-5, with a weak D call TRBD1 (5 bases). Trimming removed 4 bases at V and 5 bases at J, with 17 bases between. Germline CDR1 reads MNHEY; CDR2 reads SVGAGI. The CDR3 is 15 amino acids. The CDR3 DNA reads TGTGCCAGCAGTTTTACAGGTGCCTCGCGGGAGACCCAGTACTTC. Amino acids: CASSFTGASRETQYF.